The T cell receptor (beta chain) described here comes from a study of cytomegalovirus exposure and HLA in healthy donors. The CDR3 spans 15 residues. Germline trimming cut 5 bases from V and 10 bases from J; bases unmatched to any gene: 14. CDR1 is SGHVS and CDR2 is FQNEAQ in the germline V gene. In the case of this clone: The antigen remains unidentified.

Study findings and constraints: When a later analysis was performed, an Asian-associated ancestry cluster reportedly had fewer N-insertions than the approximately 700-donor mean. Published work reported that the classifier diagnosed cytomegalovirus status with high specificity and sensitivity.

It was with 60 Vbeta and 13 Jbeta primers that the PCR ran. The method was immunoSEQ multiplex PCR; TCRdb's version includes in-frame clones alone and lacks a portion of them. The table records over 150,000 clones, around 77% of them present only once. Nominal health characterized the donors when sampled, though unrecorded immune exposures were likely. This clonotype was obtained from a man in his fifties or sixties in good health and CMV-seronegative. This rearrangement joins TRBV7-8 to TRBJ2-1; 7 bases agree with TRBD2. The source material was PBMCs. In nucleotides, the CDR3 is TGTGCCAGCAGCCCAAGACGTCTAGCGGAGCTAGAGCAGTTCTTC. It is translated as CASSPRRLAELEQFF.